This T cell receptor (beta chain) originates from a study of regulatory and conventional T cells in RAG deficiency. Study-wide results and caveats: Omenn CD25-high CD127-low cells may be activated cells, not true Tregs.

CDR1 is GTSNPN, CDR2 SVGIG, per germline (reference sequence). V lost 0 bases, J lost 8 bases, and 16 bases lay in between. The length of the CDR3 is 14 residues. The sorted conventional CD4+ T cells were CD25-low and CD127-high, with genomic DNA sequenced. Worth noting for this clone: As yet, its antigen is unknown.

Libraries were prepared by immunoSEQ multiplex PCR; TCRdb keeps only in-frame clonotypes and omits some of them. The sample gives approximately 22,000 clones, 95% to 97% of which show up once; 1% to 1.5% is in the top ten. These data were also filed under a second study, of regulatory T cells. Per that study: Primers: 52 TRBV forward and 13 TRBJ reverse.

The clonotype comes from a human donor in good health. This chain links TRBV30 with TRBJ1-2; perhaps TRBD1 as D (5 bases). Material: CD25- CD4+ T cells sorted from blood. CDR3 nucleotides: TGTGCCTGGAGTGTATCCTTAGGGGCAGGCGGCTACACCTTC. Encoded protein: CAWSVSLGAGGYTF.